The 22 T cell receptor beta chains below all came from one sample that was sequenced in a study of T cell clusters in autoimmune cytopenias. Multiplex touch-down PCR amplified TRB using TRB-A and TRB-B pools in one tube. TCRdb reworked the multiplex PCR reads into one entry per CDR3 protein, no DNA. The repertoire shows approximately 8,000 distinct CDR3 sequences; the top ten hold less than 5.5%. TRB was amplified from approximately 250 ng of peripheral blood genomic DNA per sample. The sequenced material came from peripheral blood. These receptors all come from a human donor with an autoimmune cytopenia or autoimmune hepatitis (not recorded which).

CDR3 loop: CASSPPLEDTQYF. The V and J genes are TRBV18 and TRBJ2-3. The CDR3 is 13 residues long. Per the germline V gene, CDR1 is KGHSH and CDR2 is LQKENI. Based on the CDR3 plus reference TRBV18 and TRBJ2-3, the full variable domain is NAGVMQNPRHLVRRRGQEARLRCSPMKGHSHVYWYRQLPEEGLKFMVYLQKENIIDESGMPKERFSAEFPKEGPSILRIQQVVRGDSAAYFCASSPPLEDTQYFGPGTRLTVL.

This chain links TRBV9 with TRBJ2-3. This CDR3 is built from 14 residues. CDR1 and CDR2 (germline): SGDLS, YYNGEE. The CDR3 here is CASSDDGGADTQYF. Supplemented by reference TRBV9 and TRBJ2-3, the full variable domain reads DSGVTQTPKHLITATGQRVTLRCSPRSGDLSVYWYQQSLDQGLQFLIQYYNGEERAKGNILERFSAQQFPDLHSELNLSSLELGDSALYFCASSDDGGADTQYFGPGTRLTVL.

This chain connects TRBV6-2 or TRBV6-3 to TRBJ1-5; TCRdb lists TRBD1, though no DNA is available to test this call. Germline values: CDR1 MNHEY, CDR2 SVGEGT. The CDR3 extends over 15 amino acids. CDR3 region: CASSYVGGSNQPQHF.

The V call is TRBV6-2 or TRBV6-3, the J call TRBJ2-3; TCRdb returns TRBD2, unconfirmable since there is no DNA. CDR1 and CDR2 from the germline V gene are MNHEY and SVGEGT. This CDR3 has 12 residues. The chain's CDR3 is CASSYSAGTQYF.

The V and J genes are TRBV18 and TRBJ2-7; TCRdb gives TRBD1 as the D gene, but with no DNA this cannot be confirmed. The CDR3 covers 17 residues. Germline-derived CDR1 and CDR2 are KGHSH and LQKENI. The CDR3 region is CASSPNLGPYVPRGQYF. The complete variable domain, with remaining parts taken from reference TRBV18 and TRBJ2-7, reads NAGVMQNPRHLVRRRGQEARLRCSPMKGHSHVYWYRQLPEEGLKFMVYLQKENIIDESGMPKERFSAEFPKEGPSILRIQQVVRGDSAAYFCASSPNLGPYVPRGQYFGPGTRLTVT.

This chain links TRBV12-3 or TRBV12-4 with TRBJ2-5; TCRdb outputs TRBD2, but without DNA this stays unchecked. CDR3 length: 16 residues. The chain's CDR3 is CASSNRAGGGQETQYF.

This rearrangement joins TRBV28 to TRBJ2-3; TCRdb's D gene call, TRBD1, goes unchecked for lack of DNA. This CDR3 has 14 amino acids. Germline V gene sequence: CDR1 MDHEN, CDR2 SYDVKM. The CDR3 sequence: CASSSGRGTDTQYF.

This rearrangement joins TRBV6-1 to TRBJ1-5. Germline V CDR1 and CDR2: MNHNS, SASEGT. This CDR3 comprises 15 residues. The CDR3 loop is CASSDRFYSNQPQHF.

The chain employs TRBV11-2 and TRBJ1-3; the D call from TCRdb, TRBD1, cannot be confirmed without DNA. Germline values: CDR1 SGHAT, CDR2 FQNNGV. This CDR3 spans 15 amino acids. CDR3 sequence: CASSFRGQDGNTIYF.

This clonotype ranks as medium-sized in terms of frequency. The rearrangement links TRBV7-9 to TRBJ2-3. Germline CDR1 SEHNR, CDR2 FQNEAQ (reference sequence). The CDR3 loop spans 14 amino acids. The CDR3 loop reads CASSLGWGTDTQYF.

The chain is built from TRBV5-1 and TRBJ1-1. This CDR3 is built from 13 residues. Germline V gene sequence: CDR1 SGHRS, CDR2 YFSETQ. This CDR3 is CASSLGINTEAFF.

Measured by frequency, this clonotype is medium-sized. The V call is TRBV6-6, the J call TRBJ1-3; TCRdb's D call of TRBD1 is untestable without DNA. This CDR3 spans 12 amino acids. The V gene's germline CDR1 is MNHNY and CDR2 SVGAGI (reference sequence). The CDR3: CATGTSGNTIYF.

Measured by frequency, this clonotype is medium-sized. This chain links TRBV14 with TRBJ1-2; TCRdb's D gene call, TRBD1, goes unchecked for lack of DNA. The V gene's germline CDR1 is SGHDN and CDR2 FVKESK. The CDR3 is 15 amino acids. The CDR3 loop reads CASSPWEGNNYGYTF.

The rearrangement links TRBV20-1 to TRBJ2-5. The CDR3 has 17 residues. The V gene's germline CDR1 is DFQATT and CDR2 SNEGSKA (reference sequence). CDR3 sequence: CSARLLGTLKPTETQYF.

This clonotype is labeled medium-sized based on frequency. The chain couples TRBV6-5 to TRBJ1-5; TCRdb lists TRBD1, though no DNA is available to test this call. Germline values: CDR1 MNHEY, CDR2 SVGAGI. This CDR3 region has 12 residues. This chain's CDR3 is CASGQGDQPQHF.

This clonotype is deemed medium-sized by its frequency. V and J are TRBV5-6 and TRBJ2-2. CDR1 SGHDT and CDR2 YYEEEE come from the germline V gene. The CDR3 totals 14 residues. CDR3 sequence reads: CASSLAVGPGELFF.

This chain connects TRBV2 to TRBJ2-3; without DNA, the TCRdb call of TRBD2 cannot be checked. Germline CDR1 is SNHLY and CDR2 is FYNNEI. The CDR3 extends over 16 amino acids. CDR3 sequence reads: CASSLAGGTSTDTQYF.

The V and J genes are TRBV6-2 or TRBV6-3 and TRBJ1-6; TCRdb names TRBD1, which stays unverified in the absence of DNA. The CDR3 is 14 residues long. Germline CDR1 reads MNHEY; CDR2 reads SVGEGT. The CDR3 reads CASSLQGTWSPLHF.

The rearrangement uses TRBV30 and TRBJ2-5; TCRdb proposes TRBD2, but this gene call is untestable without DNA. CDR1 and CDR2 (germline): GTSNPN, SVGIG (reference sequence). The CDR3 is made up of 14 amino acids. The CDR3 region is CAWTLAGGSWAQYF.

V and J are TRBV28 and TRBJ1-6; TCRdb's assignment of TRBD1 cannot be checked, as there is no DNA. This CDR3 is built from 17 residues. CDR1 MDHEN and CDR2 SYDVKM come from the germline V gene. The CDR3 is CASSSPSGQGYNSPLHF.

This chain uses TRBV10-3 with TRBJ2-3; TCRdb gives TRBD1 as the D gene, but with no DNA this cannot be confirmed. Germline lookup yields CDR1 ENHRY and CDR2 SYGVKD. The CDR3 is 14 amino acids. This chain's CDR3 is CAIGSGGRTDTQYF.

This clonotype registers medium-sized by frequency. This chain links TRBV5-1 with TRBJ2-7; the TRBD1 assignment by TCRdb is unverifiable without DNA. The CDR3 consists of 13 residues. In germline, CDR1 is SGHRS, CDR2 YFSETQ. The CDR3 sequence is CASSSQDRGEQYF.